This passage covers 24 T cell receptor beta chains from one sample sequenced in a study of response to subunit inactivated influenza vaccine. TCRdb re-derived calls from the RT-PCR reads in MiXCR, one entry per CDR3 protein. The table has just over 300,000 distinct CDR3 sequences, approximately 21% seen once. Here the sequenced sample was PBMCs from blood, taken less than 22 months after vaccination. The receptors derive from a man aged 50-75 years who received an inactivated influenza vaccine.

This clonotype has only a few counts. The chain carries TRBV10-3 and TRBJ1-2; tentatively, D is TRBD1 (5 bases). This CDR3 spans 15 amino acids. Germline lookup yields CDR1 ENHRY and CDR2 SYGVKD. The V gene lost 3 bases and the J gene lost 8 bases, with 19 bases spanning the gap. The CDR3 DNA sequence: TGTGCCATCAGTGACCCCCCGGGGCTGGGACTGGGCTACACCTTC. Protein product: CAISDPPGLGLGYTF.

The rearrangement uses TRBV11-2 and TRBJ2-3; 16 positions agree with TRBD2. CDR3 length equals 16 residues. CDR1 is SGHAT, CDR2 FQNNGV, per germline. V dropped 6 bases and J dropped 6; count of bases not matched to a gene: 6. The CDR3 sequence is CASRAGTSGRADTQYF. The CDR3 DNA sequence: TGTGCCAGCAGAGCCGGGACTAGCGGGAGGGCCGATACGCAGTATTTT.

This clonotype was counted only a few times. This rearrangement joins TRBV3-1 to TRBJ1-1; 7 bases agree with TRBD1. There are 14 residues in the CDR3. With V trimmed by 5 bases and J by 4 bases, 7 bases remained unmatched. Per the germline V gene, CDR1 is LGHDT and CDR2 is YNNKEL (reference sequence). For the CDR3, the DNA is TGTGCCAGCAGCTCCGGTCACAGGGGCACTGAAGCTTTCTTT. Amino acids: CASSSGHRGTEAFF. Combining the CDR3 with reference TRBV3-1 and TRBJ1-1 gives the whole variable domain DTAVSQTPKYLVTQMGNDKSIKCEQNLGHDTMYWYKQDSKKFLKIMFSYNNKELIINETVPNRFSPKSPDKAHLNLHINSLELGDSAVYFCASSSGHRGTEAFFGQGTRLTVV.

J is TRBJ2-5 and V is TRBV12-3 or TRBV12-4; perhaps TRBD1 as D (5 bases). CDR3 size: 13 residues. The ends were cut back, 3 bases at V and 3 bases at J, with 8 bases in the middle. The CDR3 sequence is CASSFAGKETQYF. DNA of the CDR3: TGTGCCAGCAGTTTCGCAGGGAAAGAGACCCAGTACTTC.

The CDR3 region is CASSRGHYEKLFF. In DNA, the CDR3 is TGTGCCAGCAGCAGGGGGCATTATGAAAAACTGTTTTTT. This chain connects TRBV7-9 to TRBJ1-4; 7 nucleotides align to TRBD1. The CDR3 contains 13 residues. The trim removed 5 bases at V and 6 bases at J, leaving 3 bases unmatched. Looked up from germline, CDR1 is SEHNR and CDR2 is FQNEAQ (reference sequence).

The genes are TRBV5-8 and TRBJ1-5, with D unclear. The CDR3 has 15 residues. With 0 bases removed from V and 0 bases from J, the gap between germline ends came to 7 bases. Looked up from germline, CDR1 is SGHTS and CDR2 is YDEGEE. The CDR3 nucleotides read TGTGCCAGCAGCTTGGCCACCAGTAGCAATCAGCCCCAGCATTTT. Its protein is CASSLATSSNQPQHF.

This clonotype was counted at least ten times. For the CDR3, the DNA is TGTGCCAGCAGTCCCAGCAAAGGGCCCCAGCATTTT. Translating gives CASSPSKGPQHF. The chain carries TRBV12-3 or TRBV12-4 and TRBJ1-5; no reliable D call. V was shortened by 5 bases and J by 9 bases, with 11 bases between the two germline ends. This CDR3 spans 12 amino acids.

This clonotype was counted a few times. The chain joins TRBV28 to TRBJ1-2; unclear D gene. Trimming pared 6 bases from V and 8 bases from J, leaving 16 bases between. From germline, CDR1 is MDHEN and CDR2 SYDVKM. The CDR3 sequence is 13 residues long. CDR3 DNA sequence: TGTGCCAGCAGGACCGGACGTACCCGGGGCTACACCTTC. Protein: CASRTGRTRGYTF.

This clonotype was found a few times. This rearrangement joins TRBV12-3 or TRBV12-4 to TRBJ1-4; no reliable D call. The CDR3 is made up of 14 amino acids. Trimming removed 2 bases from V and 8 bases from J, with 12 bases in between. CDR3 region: CASSLRGVIEKLFF. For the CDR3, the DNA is TGTGCCAGCAGTTTACGTGGGGTGATAGAAAAACTGTTTTTT.

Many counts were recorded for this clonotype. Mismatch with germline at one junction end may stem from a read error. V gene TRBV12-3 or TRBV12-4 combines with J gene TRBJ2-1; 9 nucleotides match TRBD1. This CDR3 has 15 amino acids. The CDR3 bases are TGTGCCAGCACCAAAGACAGGGGGTTGATCAATGAGCAATTCTTC. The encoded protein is CASTKDRGLINEQFF.

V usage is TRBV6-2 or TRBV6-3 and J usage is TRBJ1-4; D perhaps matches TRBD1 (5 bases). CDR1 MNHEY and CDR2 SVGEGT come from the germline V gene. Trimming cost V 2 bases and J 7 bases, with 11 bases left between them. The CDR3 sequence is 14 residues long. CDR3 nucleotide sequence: TGTGCCAGCAGTTACCGGACCGGGGGTGAAAAACTGTTTTTT. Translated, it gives CASSYRTGGEKLFF.

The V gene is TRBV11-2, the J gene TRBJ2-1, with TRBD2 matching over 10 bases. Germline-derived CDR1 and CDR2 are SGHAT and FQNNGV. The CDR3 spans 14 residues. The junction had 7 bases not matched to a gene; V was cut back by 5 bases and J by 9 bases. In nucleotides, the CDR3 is TGTGCCAGCAGCGGAGCGGGGGGGCCGAGTGAGCAGTTCTTC. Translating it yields CASSGAGGPSEQFF.

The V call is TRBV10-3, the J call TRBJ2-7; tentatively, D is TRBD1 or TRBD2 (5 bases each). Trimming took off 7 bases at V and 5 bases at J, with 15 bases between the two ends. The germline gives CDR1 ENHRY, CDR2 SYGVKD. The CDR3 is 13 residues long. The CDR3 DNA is TGTGCCATCACCCAGGGAGAAGTCAACGAGCAGTACTTC. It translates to CAITQGEVNEQYF.

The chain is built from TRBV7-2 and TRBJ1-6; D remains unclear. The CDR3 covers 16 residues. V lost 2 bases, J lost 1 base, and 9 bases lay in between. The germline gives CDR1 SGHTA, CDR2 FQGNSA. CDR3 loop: CASSLFMDSYNSPLHF. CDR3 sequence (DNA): TGTGCCAGCAGCTTATTTATGGATTCCTATAATTCACCCCTCCACTTT.

The CDR3 is CASRAPGLASEQYF. CDR3 nucleotides: TGTGCCAGCAGGGCACCGGGACTAGCGTCTGAGCAGTACTTC. The V call is TRBV6-2 or TRBV6-3, the J call TRBJ2-7, with 10 bases matching TRBD2. Germline V gives CDR1 MNHEY, CDR2 SVGEGT. V shed 6 bases, J shed 7 bases, and the junction held 9 bases outside the gene matches. This CDR3 contains 14 residues.

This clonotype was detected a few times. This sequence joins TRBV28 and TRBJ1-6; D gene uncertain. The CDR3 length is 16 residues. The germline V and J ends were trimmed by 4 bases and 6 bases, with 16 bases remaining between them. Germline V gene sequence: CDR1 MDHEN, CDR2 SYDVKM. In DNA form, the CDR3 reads TGTGCCAGCAGTTCCCCCTCGTGGGATTTTAATTCACCCCTCCACTTT. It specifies CASSSPSWDFNSPLHF.

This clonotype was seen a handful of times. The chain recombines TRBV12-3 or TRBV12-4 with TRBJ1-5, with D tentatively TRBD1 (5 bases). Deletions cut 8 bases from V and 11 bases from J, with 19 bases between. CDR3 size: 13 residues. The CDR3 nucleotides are TGTGCCAGCCTAATGAGGGGCCCTTCTGCCCAGCATTTT. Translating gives CASLMRGPSAQHF.

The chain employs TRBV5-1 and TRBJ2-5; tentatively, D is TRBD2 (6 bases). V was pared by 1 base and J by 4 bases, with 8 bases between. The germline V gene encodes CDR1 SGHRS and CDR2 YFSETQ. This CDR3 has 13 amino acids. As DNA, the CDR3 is TGCGCCAGCAGCTTGACTAGCCGAGAGACCCAGTACTTC. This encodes CASSLTSRETQYF.

CDR3 loop: CASSTLTSYNEQFF. CDR3 DNA: TGTGCCAGCAGTACCCTAACTAGTTACAATGAGCAGTTCTTC. This chain joins TRBV6-1 and TRBJ2-1, with a possible D match to TRBD2 (5 bases). The ends were cut back, 5 bases at V and 4 bases at J, with 12 bases in the middle. The germline gives CDR1 MNHNS, CDR2 SASEGT. The length of the CDR3 is 14 residues.

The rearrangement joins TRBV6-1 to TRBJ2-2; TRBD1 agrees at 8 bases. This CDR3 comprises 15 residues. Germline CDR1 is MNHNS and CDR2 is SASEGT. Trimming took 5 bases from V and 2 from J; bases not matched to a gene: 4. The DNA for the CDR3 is TGTGCCAGCAGTACCGGGACAGGCAACACCGGGGAGCTGTTTTTT. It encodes CASSTGTGNTGELFF.

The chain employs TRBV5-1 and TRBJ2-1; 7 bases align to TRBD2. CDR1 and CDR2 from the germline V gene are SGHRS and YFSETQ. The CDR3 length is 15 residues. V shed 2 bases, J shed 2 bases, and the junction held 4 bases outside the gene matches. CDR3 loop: CASSLAGRAYNEQFF. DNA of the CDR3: TGCGCCAGCAGCTTAGCGGGGAGAGCCTACAATGAGCAGTTCTTC. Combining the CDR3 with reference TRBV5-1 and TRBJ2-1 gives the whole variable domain KAGVTQTPRYLIKTRGQQVTLSCSPISGHRSVSWYQQTPGQGLQFLFEYFSETQRNKGNFPGRFSGRQFSNSRSEMNVSTLELGDSALYLCASSLAGRAYNEQFFGPGTRLTVL.

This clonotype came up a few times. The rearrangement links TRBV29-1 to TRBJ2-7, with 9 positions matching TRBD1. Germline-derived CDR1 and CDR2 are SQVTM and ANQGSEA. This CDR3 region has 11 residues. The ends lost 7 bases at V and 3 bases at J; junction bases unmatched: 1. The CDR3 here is CSGGQGYEQYF. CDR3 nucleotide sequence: TGCAGCGGGGGACAGGGCTACGAGCAGTACTTC.

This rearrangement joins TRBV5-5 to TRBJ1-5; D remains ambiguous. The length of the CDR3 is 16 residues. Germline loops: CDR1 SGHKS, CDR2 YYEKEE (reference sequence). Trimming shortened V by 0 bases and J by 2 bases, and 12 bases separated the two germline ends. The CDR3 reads CASSLERNLGNQPQHF. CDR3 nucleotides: TGTGCCAGCAGCTTGGAAAGGAATTTGGGCAATCAGCCCCAGCATTTT.

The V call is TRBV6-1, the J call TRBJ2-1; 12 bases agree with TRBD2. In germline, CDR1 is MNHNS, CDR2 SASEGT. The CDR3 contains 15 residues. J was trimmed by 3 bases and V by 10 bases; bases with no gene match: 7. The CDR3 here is CATSGLAGYYNEQFF. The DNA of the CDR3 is TGTGCCACCTCAGGACTAGCGGGATACTACAATGAGCAGTTCTTC.